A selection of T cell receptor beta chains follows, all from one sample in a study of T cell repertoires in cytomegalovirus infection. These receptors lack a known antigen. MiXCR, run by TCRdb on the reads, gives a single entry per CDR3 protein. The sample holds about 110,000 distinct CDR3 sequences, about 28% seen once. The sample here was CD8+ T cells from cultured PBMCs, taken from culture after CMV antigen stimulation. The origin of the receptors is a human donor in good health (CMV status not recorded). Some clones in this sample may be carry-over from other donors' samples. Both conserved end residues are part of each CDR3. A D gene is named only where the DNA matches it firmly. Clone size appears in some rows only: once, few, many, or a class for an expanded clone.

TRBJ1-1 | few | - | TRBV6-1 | CASSPEGTEAFF | TGTGCCAGCAGCCCTGAGGGTACTGAAGCTTTCTTT
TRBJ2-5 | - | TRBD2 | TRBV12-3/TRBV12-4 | CASSSHLASGGQETQYF | TGTGCCAGCAGTTCCCACCTGGCTAGCGGGGGTCAGGAGACCCAGTACTTC
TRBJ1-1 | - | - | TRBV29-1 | CSVEKGLTGEEAFF | TGCAGCGTTGAGAAAGGTCTAACCGGAGAGGAAGCTTTCTTT
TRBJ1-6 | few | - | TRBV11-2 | CASSPRGYSPLHF | TGTGCCAGCAGCCCCCGAGGGTATTCACCCCTCCACTTT
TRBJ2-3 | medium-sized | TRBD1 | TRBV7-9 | CASSGRATGTGFTDTQYF | TGTGCCAGCAGCGGGCGGGCAACCGGGACAGGATTCACAGATACGCAGTATTTT
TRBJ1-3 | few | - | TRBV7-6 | CASRFSGNTIYF | TGTGCCAGCAGATTCTCAGGAAACACCATATATTTT
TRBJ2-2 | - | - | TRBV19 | CASGWQVGAGELFF | TGTGCCAGTGGGTGGCAGGTTGGGGCCGGGGAGCTGTTTTTT
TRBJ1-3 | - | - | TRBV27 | CASSLWGIDSGNTIYF | TGTGCCAGCAGTTTATGGGGAATCGACTCTGGAAACACCATATATTTT
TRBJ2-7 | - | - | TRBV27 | CASSLSRTAHSQYF | TGTGCCAGCAGTTTATCGCGGACAGCCCATTCACAGTACTTC
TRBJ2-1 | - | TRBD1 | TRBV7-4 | CASSTGGLWPDNEQFF | TGTGCCAGCAGCACAGGGGGTTTATGGCCTGACAATGAGCAGTTCTTC
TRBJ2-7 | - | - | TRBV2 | CASSDELSYEQYF | TGTGCCAGCAGTGACGAGCTTTCCTACGAGCAGTACTTC
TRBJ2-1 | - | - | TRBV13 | CASSLHTGDNEQFF | TGTGCCAGCAGCTTACATACAGGCGACAATGAGCAGTTCTTC
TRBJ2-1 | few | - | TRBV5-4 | CASSSASNEQFF | TGTGCCAGCAGCTCGGCGAGCAATGAGCAGTTCTTC
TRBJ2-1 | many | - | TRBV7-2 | CASSLDGSSYNEQFF | TGTGCCAGCAGCTTAGATGGGAGTTCCTACAATGAGCAGTTCTTC
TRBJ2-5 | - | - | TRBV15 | CATSGRGVETQYF | TGTGCCACCAGCGGCAGGGGTGTGGAGACCCAGTACTTC
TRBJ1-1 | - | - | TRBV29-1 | CSVESGFGTEAFF | TGCAGCGTTGAATCAGGGTTTGGGACTGAAGCTTTCTTT
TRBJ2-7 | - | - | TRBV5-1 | CATSPGPFYEQYF | TGCGCCACCTCACCGGGACCTTTCTACGAGCAGTACTTC
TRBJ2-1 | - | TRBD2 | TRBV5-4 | CASSFSGGARQFF | TGTGCCAGCAGCTTTAGCGGGGGGGCCCGTCAGTTCTTC
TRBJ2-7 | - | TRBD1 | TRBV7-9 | CASSSRQGAPWEQYF | TGTGCCAGCAGCTCCAGACAGGGGGCCCCTTGGGAGCAGTACTTC
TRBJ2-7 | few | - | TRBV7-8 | CASSPGVGYEQYF | TGTGCCAGCAGCCCAGGTGTCGGCTACGAGCAGTACTTC
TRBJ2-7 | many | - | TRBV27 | CASSLWGHPAYEQYF | TGTGCCAGCAGTTTATGGGGGCACCCAGCCTACGAGCAGTACTTC
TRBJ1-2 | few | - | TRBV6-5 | CASSYRGADLGGYTF | TGTGCCAGCAGTTACCGGGGGGCCGACCTAGGGGGCTACACCTTC
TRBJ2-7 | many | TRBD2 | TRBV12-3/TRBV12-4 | CASTGTSEYYEQYF | TGTGCCAGCACCGGGACTAGCGAGTACTACGAGCAGTACTTC
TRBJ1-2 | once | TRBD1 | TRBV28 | CASSTTRGQPNYGYTF | TGTGCCAGCAGTACCACCAGGGGGCAACCGAACTATGGCTACACCTTC
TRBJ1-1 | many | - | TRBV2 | CAIQTGTGGPEAFF | TGTGCCATCCAGACCGGGACCGGGGGGCCTGAAGCTTTCTTT
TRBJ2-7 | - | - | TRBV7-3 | CASSLNLVDEQYF | TGTGCCAGCAGCTTAAATCTCGTCGACGAGCAGTACTTC
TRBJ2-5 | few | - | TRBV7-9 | CAARLLQETQYF | TGTGCCGCCCGACTACTCCAAGAGACCCAGTACTTC
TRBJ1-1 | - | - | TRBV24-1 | CATSDPDTTEAFF | TGTGCCACCAGTGACCCGGACACCACTGAAGCTTTCTTT
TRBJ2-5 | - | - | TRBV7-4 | CASSLGQETQYF | TGTGCCAGCAGCTTAGGTCAAGAGACCCAGTACTTC
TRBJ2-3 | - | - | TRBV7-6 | CASSFREKGSSTDTQYF | TGTGCCAGCAGCTTCCGTGAGAAGGGGAGTAGCACAGATACGCAGTATTTT
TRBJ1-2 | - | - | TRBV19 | CASSGQTYYGYTF | TGTGCCAGTAGCGGACAGACTTACTATGGCTACACCTTC
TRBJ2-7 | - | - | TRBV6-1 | CASSPTVAYEQYF | TGTGCCAGCAGTCCCACCGTGGCCTACGAGCAGTACTTC
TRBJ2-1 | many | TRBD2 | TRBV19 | CASSITGGLYNEQFF | TGTGCCAGTAGTATCACGGGGGGACTTTACAATGAGCAGTTCTTC
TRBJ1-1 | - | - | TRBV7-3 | CASSFMMNTEAFF | TGTGCCAGCAGCTTTATGATGAACACTGAAGCTTTCTTT
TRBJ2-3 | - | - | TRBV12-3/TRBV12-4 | CASRFRRVPDTQYF | TGTGCCAGCAGATTCCGCCGGGTCCCAGATACGCAGTATTTT
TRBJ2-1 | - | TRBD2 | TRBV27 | CASSLTSGGLLQEQFF | TGTGCCAGCAGCCTTACTAGCGGGGGGCTCTTACAAGAGCAGTTCTTC
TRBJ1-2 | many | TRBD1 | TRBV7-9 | CASSLDRQGTYGYTF | TGTGCCAGCAGCTTAGACCGACAGGGTACCTATGGCTACACCTTC
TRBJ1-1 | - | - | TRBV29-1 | CSLSMNTEAFF | TGCAGCCTCTCCATGAACACTGAAGCTTTCTTT
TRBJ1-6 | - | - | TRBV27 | CASSWRANSPLHF | TGTGCCAGCAGTTGGCGGGCAAATTCACCCCTCCACTTT
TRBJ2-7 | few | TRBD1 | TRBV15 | CATSLDRSLLEQYF | TGTGCCACCAGCTTGGACAGGTCTCTCCTTGAGCAGTACTTC
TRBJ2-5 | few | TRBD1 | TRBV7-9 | CASSSRDRGPETQYF | TGTGCCAGCAGCAGCCGGGACAGGGGGCCGGAGACCCAGTACTTC
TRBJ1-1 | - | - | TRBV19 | CASARTETEAFF | TGTGCCAGCGCTAGGACTGAGACTGAAGCTTTCTTT
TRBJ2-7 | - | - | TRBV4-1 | CASSQNPQEFEQYF | TGCGCCAGCAGCCAAAATCCTCAGGAATTCGAGCAGTACTTC
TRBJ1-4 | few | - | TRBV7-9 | CASSSAATGPYNEKLFF | TGTGCCAGCAGCTCAGCCGCCACAGGGCCTTATAATGAAAAACTGTTTTTT
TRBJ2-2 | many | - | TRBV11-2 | CASSSATGWAGELFF | TGTGCCAGCAGCTCGGCAACAGGGTGGGCCGGGGAGCTGTTTTTT
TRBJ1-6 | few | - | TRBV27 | CASSLLGGSPLHF | TGTGCCAGCAGTTTACTTGGGGGTTCACCCCTCCACTTT
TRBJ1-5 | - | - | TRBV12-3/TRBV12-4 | CASRSDRLEINQPQHF | TGTGCCAGCAGATCCGACAGGCTGGAAATTAATCAGCCCCAGCATTTT
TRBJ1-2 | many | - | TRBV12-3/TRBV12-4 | CASSLAGASEGYTF | TGTGCCAGCAGTTTAGCGGGGGCGTCGGAGGGCTACACCTTC
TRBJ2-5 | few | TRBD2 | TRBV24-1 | CATSDPGTSGGAQETQYF | TGTGCCACCAGTGACCCAGGGACTAGCGGGGGGGCACAAGAGACCCAGTACTTC
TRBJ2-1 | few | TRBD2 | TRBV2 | CASSDVSGAVNEQFF | TGTGCCAGCAGTGATGTTAGCGGGGCCGTCAATGAGCAGTTCTTC
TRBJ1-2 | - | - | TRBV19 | CASTEGNYGYTF | TGTGCCAGTACGGAGGGAAACTATGGCTACACCTTC
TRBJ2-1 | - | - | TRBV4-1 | CASSQDQVNEQFF | TGCGCCAGCAGCCAAGATCAGGTCAATGAGCAGTTCTTC
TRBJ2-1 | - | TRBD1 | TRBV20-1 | CSASDRTYNEQFF | TGCAGTGCTTCGGACAGGACCTACAATGAGCAGTTCTTC
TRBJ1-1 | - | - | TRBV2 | CASSGGIWNTEAFF | TGTGCCAGCAGTGGGGGAATCTGGAACACTGAAGCTTTCTTT
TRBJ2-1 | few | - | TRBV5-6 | CASSPTEANEQFF | TGTGCCAGCAGCCCGACAGAAGCTAATGAGCAGTTCTTC
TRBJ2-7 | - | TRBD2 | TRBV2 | CASSEASGGSYEQYF | TGTGCCAGCAGTGAAGCTAGCGGGGGGAGCTACGAGCAGTACTTC
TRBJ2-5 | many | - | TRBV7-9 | CASSSGPHNREETQYF | TGTGCCAGCAGCTCAGGCCCCCACAATCGGGAAGAGACCCAGTACTTC
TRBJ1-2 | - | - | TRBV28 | CASSPPSASSYGYTF | TGTGCCAGCAGTCCGCCCTCGGCGTCCTCCTATGGCTACACCTTC
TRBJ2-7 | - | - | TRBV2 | CASSENRLHYEQYF | TGTGCCAGCAGTGAAAACAGGCTGCACTACGAGCAGTACTTC